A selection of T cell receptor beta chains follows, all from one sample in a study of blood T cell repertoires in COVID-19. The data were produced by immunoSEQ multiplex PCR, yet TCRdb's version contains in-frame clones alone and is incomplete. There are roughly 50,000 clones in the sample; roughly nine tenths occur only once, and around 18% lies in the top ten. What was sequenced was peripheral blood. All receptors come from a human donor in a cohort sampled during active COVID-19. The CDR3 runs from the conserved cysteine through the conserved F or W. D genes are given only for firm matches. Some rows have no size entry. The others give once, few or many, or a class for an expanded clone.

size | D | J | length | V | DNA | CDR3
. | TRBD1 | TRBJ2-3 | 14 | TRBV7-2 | TGTGCCAGCAGCCTGGGACAGGGGGCAGATACGCAGTATTTT | CASSLGQGADTQYF
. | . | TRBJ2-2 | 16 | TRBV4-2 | TGTGCCAGCAGCCAAGATCTAGAGGAATCCACCGGGGAGCTGTTTTTT | CASSQDLEESTGELFF
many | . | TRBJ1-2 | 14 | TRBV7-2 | TGTGCCAGCGGAGGCGAGGCGGGGAACTATGGCTACACCTTC | CASGGEAGNYGYTF
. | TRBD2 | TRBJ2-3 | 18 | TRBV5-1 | TGCGCCAGCAGCTTGGCCCCCGGGACTAGGGATTTCACAGATACGCAGTATTTT | CASSLAPGTRDFTDTQYF
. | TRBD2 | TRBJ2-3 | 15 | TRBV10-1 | TGCGCCAGTGCTGAAGCGGGGGGGCCGAAAGATACGCAGTATTTT | CASAEAGGPKDTQYF
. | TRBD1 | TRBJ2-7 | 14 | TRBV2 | TGTGCGGTAGGGGGCTGGATCGGGGTCTACGAGCAGTACTTC | CAVGGWIGVYEQYF
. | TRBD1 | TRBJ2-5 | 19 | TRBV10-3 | TGTGCCATCCAGGGACAGGGGGAACAAGGGCTCTCGTACCAAGAGACCCAGTACTTC | CAIQGQGEQGLSYQETQYF
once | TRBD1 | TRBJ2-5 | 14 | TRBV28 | TGTGCCAGCAGTCCGGGACAGACCCAAGAGACCCAGTACTTC | CASSPGQTQETQYF
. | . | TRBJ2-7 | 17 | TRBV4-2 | TGTGCCAGCAGCCAAGAAGCCGGGACTCGCAGCTCCTACGAGCAGTACTTC | CASSQEAGTRSSYEQYF
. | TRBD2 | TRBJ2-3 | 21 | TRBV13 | TGTGCCAGCAGCTTAGGCCTGACTAGCGGGGGGTATTTTAGGTGGGCAGATACGCAGTATTTT | CASSLGLTSGGYFRWADTQYF
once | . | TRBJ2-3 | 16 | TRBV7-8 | TGTGCCAGCAGCGCGATTCGGGACACTTACACAGATACGCAGTATTTT | CASSAIRDTYTDTQYF
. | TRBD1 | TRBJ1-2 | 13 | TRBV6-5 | TGTGCCAGCAGTTTGGGACAGGCTTATGGCTACACCTTC | CASSLGQAYGYTF
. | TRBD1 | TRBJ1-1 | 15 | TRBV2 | TGTGCCAGCAGTGCAAACAGGGGGCCGAGAACTGAAGCTTTCTTT | CASSANRGPRTEAFF
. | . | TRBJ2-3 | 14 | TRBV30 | TGTGCCTGGAGTCGTTCAACTAGCACAGATACGCAGTATTTT | CAWSRSTSTDTQYF
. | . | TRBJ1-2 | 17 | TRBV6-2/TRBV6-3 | TGTGCCAGCAGCCCTGTGGGGTTAGTAGCCAGGGGCCATGGCTACACCTTC | CASSPVGLVARGHGYTF
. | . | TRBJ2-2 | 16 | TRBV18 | TGTGCCAGCTCACCACAGGAAAGGGGAAACACCGGGGAGCTGTTTTTT | CASSPQERGNTGELFF
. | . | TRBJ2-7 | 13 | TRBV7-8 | TGTGCCAGCTCCGCGTTGGTCTCCTACGAGCAGTACTTC | CASSALVSYEQYF
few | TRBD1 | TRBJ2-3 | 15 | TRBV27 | TGTGCCAGCAGTTTCGGGGACAGAATCACAGATACGCAGTATTTT | CASSFGDRITDTQYF
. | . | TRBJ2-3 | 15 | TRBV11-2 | TGTGCCAGCAGCCTCCAACCTACTAGCACAGATACGCAGTATTTT | CASSLQPTSTDTQYF
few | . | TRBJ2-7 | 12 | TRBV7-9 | TGTGCCAGCAACCTCGGGGGTTACGAGCAGTACTTC | CASNLGGYEQYF
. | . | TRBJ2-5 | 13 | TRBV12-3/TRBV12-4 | TGTGCCAGCAGGGGGACTTCCCAAGAGACCCAGTACTTC | CASRGTSQETQYF
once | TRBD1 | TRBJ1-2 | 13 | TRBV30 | TGTGCCTGGAGTGGACAGGGTGGGTATGGCTACACCTTC | CAWSGQGGYGYTF
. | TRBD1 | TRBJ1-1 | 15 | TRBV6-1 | TGTGCCAGCAGAGAAGGGGGGACAGCGAACACTGAAGCTTTCTTT | CASREGGTANTEAFF
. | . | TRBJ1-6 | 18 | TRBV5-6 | TGTGCCAGCAGCTTGTTCGTGTCGCGTCTTACCTATAATTCACCCCTCCACTTT | CASSLFVSRLTYNSPLHF
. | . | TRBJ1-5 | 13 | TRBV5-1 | TGCGCCAGCAGGGGGGGAAGCAATCAGCCCCAGCATTTT | CASRGGSNQPQHF
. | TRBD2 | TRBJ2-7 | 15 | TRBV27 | TGTGCCAGCAGTTTAGGCGGGGGGCACTCCTACGAGCAGTACTTC | CASSLGGGHSYEQYF
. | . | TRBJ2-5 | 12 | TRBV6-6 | TGTGCCAGCACAGGGGTACAAGAGACCCAGTACTTC | CASTGVQETQYF
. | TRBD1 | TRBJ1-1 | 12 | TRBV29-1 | TGCAGCGTTGATCGGGACAGGCTGGGAGCTTTCTTT | CSVDRDRLGAFF
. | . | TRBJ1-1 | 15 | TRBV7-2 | TGTGCCAGCAGCTTAGGGAGGCAGTCGAACACTGAAGCTTTCTTT | CASSLGRQSNTEAFF
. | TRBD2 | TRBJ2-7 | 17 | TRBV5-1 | TGCGCCAGCAGCTTGGCGCTAGCGGGGGGGAAACCCTACGAGCAGTACTTC | CASSLALAGGKPYEQYF
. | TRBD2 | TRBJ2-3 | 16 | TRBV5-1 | TGCGCCAGCAGCCTGGGGCTAGCGGGGGGTTCAGATACGCAGTATTTT | CASSLGLAGGSDTQYF
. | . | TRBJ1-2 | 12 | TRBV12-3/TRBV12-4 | TGTGCCAGCAGTTTAGGGCCCTATGGCTACACCTTC | CASSLGPYGYTF
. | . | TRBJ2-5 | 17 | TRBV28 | TGTGCCAGCAGCCCCCCCCATGTGGGAGGTGGTGGTGAGACCCAGTACTTC | CASSPPHVGGGGETQYF
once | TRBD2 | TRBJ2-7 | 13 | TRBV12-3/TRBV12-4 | TGTGCCAGCAGTCGGGGGGGAGACTACGAGCAGTACTTC | CASSRGGDYEQYF
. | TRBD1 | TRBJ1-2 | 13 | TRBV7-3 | TGTGCCAGCAGTCCCGACAGGGGCTATGGCTACACCTTC | CASSPDRGYGYTF
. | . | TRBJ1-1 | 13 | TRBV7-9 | TGTGCCAGCAGCTCAACACAGAACACTGAAGCTTTCTTT | CASSSTQNTEAFF
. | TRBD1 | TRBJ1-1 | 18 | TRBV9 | TGTGCCAGCAGCCTCTCCCCAGGGGGCCTATTCATGAACACTGAAGCTTTCTTT | CASSLSPGGLFMNTEAFF